This T cell receptor (beta chain) derives from a study of T-cell reconstitution after alpha-beta-depleted transplantation in children. Study-wide results and limits: One year after transplant, T-cell counts and diversity came mostly from newly produced T cells. Alpha-beta T cells about two months after transplant reportedly derived from several hundred expanded graft clones. Several patients had high TCRbeta diversity at day 60; it came from surviving recipient T cells and thymic progenitors.

This sample's TCRbeta library carried unique molecular identifier barcodes. TCRdb re-analysed the PCR reads in MiXCR, keeping a single row per CDR3 protein. In the table there are a few hundred thousand distinct CDR3 sequences, 27% of which are singletons. As for this clonotype: Its antigen is currently unknown.

Trimming left V 5 bases short and J 1 base short, with 12 bases between. Germline V lookup: CDR1 SGHRS, CDR2 YFSETQ. The CDR3 contains 14 residues. Sequences were derived from PBMCs, sampled before TCRalphabeta/CD19-depleted stem cell transplant. The source of this sequence is a boy younger than two with Wiskott-Aldrich syndrome, due to receive a stem cell transplant. The J gene is TRBJ2-5, the V gene TRBV5-1, with D unresolved. This CDR3 is CASRKYGVQETQYF. The CDR3, as DNA: TGCGCCAGCAGGAAGTATGGCGTCCAAGAGACCCAGTACTTC.